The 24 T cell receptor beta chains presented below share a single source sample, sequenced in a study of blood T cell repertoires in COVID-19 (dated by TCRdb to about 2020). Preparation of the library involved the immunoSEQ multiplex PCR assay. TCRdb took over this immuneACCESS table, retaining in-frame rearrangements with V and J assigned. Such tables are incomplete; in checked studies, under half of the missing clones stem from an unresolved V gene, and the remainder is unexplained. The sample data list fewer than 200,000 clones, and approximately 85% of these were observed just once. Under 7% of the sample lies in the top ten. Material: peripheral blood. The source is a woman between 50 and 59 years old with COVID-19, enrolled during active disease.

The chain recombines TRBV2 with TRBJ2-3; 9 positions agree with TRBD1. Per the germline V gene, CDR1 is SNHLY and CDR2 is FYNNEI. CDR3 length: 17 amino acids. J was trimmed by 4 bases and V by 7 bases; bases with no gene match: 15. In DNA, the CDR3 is TGTGCCAGCATCGCCCGAGGGACAGGGTCAATCCCAGATACGCAGTATTTT. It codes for CASIARGTGSIPDTQYF.

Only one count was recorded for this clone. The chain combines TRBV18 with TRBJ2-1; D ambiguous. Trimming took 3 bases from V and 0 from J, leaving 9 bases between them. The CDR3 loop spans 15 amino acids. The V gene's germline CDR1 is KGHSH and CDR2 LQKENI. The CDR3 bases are TGTGCCAGCTCACCCACCTTGAGCTCCTACAATGAGCAGTTCTTC. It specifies CASSPTLSSYNEQFF.

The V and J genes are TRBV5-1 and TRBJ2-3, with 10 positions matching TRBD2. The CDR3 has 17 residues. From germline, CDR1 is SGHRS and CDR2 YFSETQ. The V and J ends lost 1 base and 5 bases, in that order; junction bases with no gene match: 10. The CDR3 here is CASSLIVSGGAIDTQYF. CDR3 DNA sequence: TGCGCCAGCAGCTTGATCGTAAGCGGGGGGGCAATAGATACGCAGTATTTT.

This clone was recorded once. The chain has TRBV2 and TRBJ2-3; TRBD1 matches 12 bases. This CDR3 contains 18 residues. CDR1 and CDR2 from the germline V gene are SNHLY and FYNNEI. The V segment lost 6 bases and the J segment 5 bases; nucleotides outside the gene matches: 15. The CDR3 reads CASRNDNRDRGRLDTQYF. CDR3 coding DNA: TGTGCCAGCAGGAACGACAACCGGGACAGGGGGCGGCTAGATACGCAGTATTTT.

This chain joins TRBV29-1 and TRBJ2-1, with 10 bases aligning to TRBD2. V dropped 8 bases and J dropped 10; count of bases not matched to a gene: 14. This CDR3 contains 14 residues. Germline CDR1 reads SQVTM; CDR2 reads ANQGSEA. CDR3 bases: TGCAGCCTGGCGGGGAGCGGGGGGGCCGGAGAGCAGTTCTTC. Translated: CSLAGSGGAGEQFF.

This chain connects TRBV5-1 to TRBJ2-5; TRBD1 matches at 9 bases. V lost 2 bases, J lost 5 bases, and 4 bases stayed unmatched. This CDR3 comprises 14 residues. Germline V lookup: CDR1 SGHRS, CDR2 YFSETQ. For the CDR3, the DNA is TGCGCCAGCAGCTTCGGGACAGGGTTGGAGACCCAGTACTTC. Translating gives CASSFGTGLETQYF.

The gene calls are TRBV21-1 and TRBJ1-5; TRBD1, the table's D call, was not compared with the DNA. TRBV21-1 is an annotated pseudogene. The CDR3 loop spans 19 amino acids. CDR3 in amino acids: CASSPGRTGDHYSNQPQHF. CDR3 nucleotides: TGTGCCAGCAGTCCCGGTCGGACAGGGGACCATTATAGCAATCAGCCCCAGCATTTT.

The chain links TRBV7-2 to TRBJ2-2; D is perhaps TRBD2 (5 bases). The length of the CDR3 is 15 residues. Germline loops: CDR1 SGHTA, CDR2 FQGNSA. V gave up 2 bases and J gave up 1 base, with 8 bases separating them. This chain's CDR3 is CASSLTAGNTGELFF. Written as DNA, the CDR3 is TGTGCCAGCAGCTTAACGGCGGGGAACACCGGGGAGCTGTTTTTT.

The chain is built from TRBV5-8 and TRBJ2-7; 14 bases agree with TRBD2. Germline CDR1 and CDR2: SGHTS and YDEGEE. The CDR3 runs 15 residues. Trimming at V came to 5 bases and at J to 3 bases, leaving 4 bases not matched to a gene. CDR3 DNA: TGTGCCAGCAGGATCGGGACTAGCGGGGGCTACGAGCAGTACTTC. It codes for CASRIGTSGGYEQYF.

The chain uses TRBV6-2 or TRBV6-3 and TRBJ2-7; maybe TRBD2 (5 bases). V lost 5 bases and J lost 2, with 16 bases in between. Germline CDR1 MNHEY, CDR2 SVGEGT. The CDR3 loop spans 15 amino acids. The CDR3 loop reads CASSGYVRAAYEQYF. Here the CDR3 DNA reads TGTGCCAGCAGTGGCTACGTGAGGGCTGCCTACGAGCAGTACTTC.

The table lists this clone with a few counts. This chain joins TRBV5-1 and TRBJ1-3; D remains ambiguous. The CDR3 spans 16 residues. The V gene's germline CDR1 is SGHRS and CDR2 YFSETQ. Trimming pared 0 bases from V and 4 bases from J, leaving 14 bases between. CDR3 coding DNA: TGCGCCAGCAGCTTGGATGGCCCGGGTGGGGGAAACACCATATATTTT. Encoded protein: CASSLDGPGGGNTIYF.

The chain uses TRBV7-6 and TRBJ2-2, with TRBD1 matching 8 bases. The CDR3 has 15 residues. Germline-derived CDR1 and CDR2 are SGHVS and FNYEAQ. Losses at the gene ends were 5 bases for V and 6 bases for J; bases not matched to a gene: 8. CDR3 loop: CASSPRDRFPGELFF. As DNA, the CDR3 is TGTGCCAGCAGCCCTCGGGACAGGTTCCCCGGGGAGCTGTTTTTT.

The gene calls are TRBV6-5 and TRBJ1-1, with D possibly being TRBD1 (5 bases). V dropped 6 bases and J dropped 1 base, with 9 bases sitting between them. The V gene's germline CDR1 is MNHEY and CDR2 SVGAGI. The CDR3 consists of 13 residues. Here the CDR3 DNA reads TGTGCCAGCAGGACCAGGGAGAACACTGAAGCTTTCTTT. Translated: CASRTRENTEAFF.

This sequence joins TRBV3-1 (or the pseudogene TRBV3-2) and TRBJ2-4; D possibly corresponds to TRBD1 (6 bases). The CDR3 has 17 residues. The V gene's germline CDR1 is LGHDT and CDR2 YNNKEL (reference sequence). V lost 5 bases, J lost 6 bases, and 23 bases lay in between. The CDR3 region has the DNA TGTGCCAGCAGCGATACAGGTCGAGGGGGATTTGGAAACATTCAGTACTTC. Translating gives CASSDTGRGGFGNIQYF.

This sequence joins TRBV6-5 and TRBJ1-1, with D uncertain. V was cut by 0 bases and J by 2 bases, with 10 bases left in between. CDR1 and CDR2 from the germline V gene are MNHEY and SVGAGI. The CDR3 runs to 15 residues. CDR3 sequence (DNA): TGTGCCAGCAGTTACTCCCTACGCGAAAACACTGAAGCTTTCTTT. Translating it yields CASSYSLRENTEAFF.

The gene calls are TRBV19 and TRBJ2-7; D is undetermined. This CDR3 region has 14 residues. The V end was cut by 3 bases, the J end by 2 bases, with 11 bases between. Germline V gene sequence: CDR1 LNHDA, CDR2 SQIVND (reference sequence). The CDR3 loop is CASSMSTVAYEQYF. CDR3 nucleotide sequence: TGTGCCAGTAGTATGTCAACAGTTGCCTACGAGCAGTACTTC.

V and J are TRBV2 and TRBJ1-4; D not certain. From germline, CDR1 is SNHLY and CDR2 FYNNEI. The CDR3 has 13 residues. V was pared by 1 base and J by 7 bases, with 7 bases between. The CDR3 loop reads CASSEDRLEKLFF. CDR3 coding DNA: TGTGCCAGCAGTGAAGACCGACTTGAAAAACTGTTTTTT.

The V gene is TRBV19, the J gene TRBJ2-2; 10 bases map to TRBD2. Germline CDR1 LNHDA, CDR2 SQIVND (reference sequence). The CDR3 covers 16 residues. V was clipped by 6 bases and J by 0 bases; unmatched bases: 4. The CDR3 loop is CASSPSGGTNTGELFF. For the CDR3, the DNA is TGTGCCAGTAGCCCTAGCGGGGGCACGAACACCGGGGAGCTGTTTTTT.

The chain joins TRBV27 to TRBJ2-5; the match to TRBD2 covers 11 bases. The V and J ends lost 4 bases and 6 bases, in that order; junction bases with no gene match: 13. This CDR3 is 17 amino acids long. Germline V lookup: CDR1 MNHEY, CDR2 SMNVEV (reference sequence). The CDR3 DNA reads TGTGCCAGCAGTTCTCGTAGCGGGGGGGCCGGTATGCAGACCCAGTACTTC. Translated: CASSSRSGGAGMQTQYF.

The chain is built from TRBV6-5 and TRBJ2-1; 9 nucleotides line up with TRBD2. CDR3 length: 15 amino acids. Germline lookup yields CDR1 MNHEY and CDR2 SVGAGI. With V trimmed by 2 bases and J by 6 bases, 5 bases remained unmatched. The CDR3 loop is CASSYSGGRSNEQFF. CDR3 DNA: TGTGCCAGCAGTTACAGCGGGGGGCGCTCCAATGAGCAGTTCTTC.

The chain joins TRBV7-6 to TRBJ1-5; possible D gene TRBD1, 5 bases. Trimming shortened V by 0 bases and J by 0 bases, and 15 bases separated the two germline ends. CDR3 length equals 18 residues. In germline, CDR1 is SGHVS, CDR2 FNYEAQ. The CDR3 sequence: CASSLAAGQGFSNQPQHF. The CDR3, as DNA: TGTGCCAGCAGCTTAGCGGCGGGGCAGGGCTTTAGCAATCAGCCCCAGCATTTT.

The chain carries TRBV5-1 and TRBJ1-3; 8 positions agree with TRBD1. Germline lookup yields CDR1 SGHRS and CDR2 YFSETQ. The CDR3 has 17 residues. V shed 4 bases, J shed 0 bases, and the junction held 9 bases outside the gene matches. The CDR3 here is CASSVTGQGGSGNTIYF. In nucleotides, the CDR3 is TGCGCCAGCAGCGTTACCGGACAGGGAGGCTCTGGAAACACCATATATTTT.

CDR3 bases: TGTGCTAGTGGAAGCCAGGATTTCAATCAGCCCCAGCATTTT. Amino acid sequence: CASGSQDFNQPQHF. The chain has TRBV12-5 and TRBJ1-5; D call uncertain. CDR1 is LGHNT and CDR2 is FRNRAP in the germline V gene. V was shortened by 6 bases and J by 3 bases, with 12 bases between the two germline ends. The CDR3 sequence is 14 residues long.

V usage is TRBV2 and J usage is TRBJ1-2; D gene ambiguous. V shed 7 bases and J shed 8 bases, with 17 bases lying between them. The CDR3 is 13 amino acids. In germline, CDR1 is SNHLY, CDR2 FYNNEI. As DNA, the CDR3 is TGTGCCAGCACTAAAGAGTGGGTGGAGGGCTACACCTTC. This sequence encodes CASTKEWVEGYTF.